This entry features one TCR beta chain sequence. Its matching antigen is unknown. The junction differs from germline at one of its ends, possibly a read error. The CDR3 runs 12 residues. CDR1 is LGHNA, CDR2 YNFKEQ, per germline. MiXCR, run by TCRdb on the 5' RACE reads, gives a single entry per CDR3 protein. The sample shows 280,000 or so distinct CDR3 sequences, approximately 19% of them seen only once. This sample is part of a study of T-cell memory formation after mild COVID-19. Broader study findings: Researchers report contracting CD4+ clones mostly in CM and EM, with CD8+ clones in EMRA. Cross-reactive memory appears to have joined, as suggested by some responding clones showing up in pre-infection memory.

This receptor was identified in a man aged 18 to 29 who had mild COVID-19 (a few samples of this study predate the infection). Cell type and time point are not known. Sequencing used PBMCs or a T cell subset sorted from them (not recorded which). The rearrangement links TRBV4-2 to TRBJ2-1; weak D call: TRBD2 (6 bases). This CDR3 reads CASSPETRSLNF. For the CDR3, the DNA is TGTGCCAGCAGCCCCGAGACTAGGAGCCTCAACTTC.